Listed here are 11 T cell receptor beta chains from one sample, sequenced in a study of blood T cell repertoires in COVID-19. Clones were sequenced by immunoSEQ multiplex PCR, and TCRdb holds only the in-frame ones, with some missing. The sample includes approximately 260,000 clones, about 85% of them seen just once. Sequenced input: PBMCs or T cells enriched from blood (not recorded which). Source of these receptors: a woman aged 45 to 65 who had been exposed to COVID-19.

This clone was detected only a few times. The genes are TRBV6-1 and TRBJ2-2; possibly TRBD1 for D (5 bases). Germline values: CDR1 MNHNS, CDR2 SASEGT. Deletions cut 2 bases from V and 9 bases from J, with 13 bases between. The CDR3 consists of 14 residues. The CDR3 region has the DNA TGTGCCAGCAGTGAAATATCTAGGGGAAGGGAGCTGTTTTTT. Amino acid sequence: CASSEISRGRELFF.

The chain couples TRBV6-5 to TRBJ1-6; 8 bases are a match to TRBD1. After removal of 6 bases from V and 9 bases from J, the junction contained 7 bases not matched to a gene. Germline values: CDR1 MNHEY, CDR2 SVGAGI. There are 14 residues in the CDR3. The CDR3 sequence is CASSIDRGGSPLHF. CDR3 nucleotides: TGTGCCAGCAGCATTGACAGGGGTGGTTCACCCCTCCACTTT.

The chain couples TRBV5-8 to TRBJ2-5, with 9 bases matching TRBD2. CDR1 and CDR2 (germline): SGHTS, YDEGEE. Trimming took 4 bases from V and 5 from J; bases not matched to a gene: 12. This CDR3 is 16 amino acids long. CDR3 loop: CASSPRVGLAMETQYF. In nucleotides, the CDR3 is TGTGCCAGCAGCCCCAGAGTCGGACTAGCGATGGAGACCCAGTACTTC.

This clone came up once. The chain employs TRBV10-3 and TRBJ2-3; D unclear. Deletions cut 8 bases from V and 0 bases from J, with 9 bases between. This CDR3 spans 13 amino acids. Germline CDR1 and CDR2: ENHRY and SYGVKD. The CDR3 region has the DNA TGTGCCATCGCGACTGCTAGCACAGATACGCAGTATTTT. Translating it yields CAIATASTDTQYF.

CDR3 coding DNA: TGTGCCAGTAGTATAGACAGAAGCTCTGGAAACACCATATATTTT. It yields the protein CASSIDRSSGNTIYF. The chain carries TRBV19 and TRBJ1-3; D remains ambiguous. The CDR3 has 15 residues. Looked up from germline, CDR1 is LNHDA and CDR2 is SQIVND (reference sequence). The V end was cut by 0 bases, the J end by 0 bases, with 6 bases between.

The chain carries TRBV5-1 and TRBJ2-1; 11 positions match TRBD2. V lost 5 bases and J lost 16; bases outside the gene matches: 8. The CDR3 has 12 amino acids. Germline V gene data show CDR1 as SGHRS and CDR2 as YFSETQ. The CDR3 spells CASRASGGSVFF. CDR3 bases: TGCGCCAGCAGGGCTAGCGGGGGGAGCGTCTTCTTC.

This chain connects TRBV5-1 to TRBJ2-3, with 12 bases identical to TRBD2. Germline V gene data show CDR1 as SGHRS and CDR2 as YFSETQ. The J segment lost 2 bases and the V segment lost 4 bases, leaving 5 bases of the junction unmatched. The CDR3 is made up of 16 amino acids. Here the CDR3 DNA reads TGCGCCAGCAGCACCGGACTAGCGGGGCCCACAGATACGCAGTATTTT. Amino acids: CASSTGLAGPTDTQYF. The entire variable domain, with the rest obtained from reference TRBV5-1 and TRBJ2-3, is as follows: KAGVTQTPRYLIKTRGQQVTLSCSPISGHRSVSWYQQTPGQGLQFLFEYFSETQRNKGNFPGRFSGRQFSNSRSEMNVSTLELGDSALYLCASSTGLAGPTDTQYFGPGTRLTVL.

This clone was counted between two and nine times. The chain has TRBV2 and TRBJ2-3, with D tentatively TRBD1 (6 bases). V lost 7 bases, J lost 7 bases, and 18 bases lay in between. The CDR3 covers 14 residues. Germline V gene data show CDR1 as SNHLY and CDR2 as FYNNEI. In nucleotides, the CDR3 is TGTGCCAGCACCCCCGACTTAGGGACACATACGCAGTATTTT. Its protein is CASTPDLGTHTQYF. Full variable domain (missing parts from reference TRBV2 and TRBJ2-3): EPEVTQTPSHQVTQMGQEVILRCVPISNHLYFYWYRQILGQKVEFLVSFYNNEISEKSEIFDDQFSVERPDGSNFTLKIRSTKLEDSAMYFCASTPDLGTHTQYFGPGTRLTVL.

V gene TRBV2 combines with J gene TRBJ1-5, with a tentative D call TRBD1 (5 bases). Germline V gives CDR1 SNHLY, CDR2 FYNNEI. The length of the CDR3 is 13 residues. Trimming shortened V by 9 bases and J by 3 bases, and 12 bases separated the two germline ends. Here the CDR3 reads CASRGGVNQPQHF. Here the CDR3 DNA reads TGTGCCAGTCGAGGAGGGGTCAATCAGCCCCAGCATTTT.

This clone was recorded only once. The V gene is TRBV5-6, the J gene TRBJ1-4; 7 nucleotides agree with TRBD1. The junction had 13 bases not matched to a gene; V was cut back by 5 bases and J by 6 bases. Germline V gene lookup returns CDR1 SGHDT and CDR2 YYEEEE. CDR3 size: 16 residues. CDR3 in DNA: TGTGCCAGCAGTGCCCTCGAAGACAGGGTCGATGAAAAACTGTTTTTT. Its protein product is CASSALEDRVDEKLFF.

This CDR3 is CASRASGGTDTQYF. CDR3 in DNA: TGTGCCAGCAGGGCTAGCGGGGGGACAGATACGCAGTATTTT. The V gene is TRBV6-5, the J gene TRBJ2-3, with 11 bases lining up with TRBD2. Trimming at V came to 6 bases and at J to 3 bases, leaving 2 bases not matched to a gene. The CDR3 sequence is 14 residues long. CDR1 and CDR2 from the germline V gene are MNHEY and SVGAGI.